The rows below give T cell receptor beta chains drawn from one sample of a study of neurological immune-mediated disorders. TCRdb re-called the 5' RACE reads with MiXCR, one entry per CDR3 protein. The data contain about 39,000 distinct CDR3 sequences, approximately 7.2% of them singletons. Sequencing was performed on CD4+ T cells from blood. Receptor source: a man aged 45 to 65 in good health. Both conserved end residues are part of each CDR3. The D gene is left open where the match is weak. A row's size may be missing; if present it is once, few, many or a size class.

J gene: TRBJ2-3; D gene: TRBD2; V gene: TRBV5-4; clone size: NA; CDR3 protein: CASSLVHTGGDTQYF; CDR3 DNA: TGTGCCAGCAGCTTGGTTCATACGGGAGGAGATACGCAGTATTTT
J gene: TRBJ2-2; D gene: TRBD1; V gene: TRBV5-1; clone size: few; CDR3 protein: CASSSRTGNTGELFF; CDR3 DNA: TGCGCCAGCAGCTCCAGGACAGGGAACACCGGGGAGCTGTTTTTT
J gene: TRBJ2-5; D gene: NA; V gene: TRBV7-2; clone size: many; CDR3 protein: CASSRYREETQYF; CDR3 DNA: TGTGCCAGCAGCCGATACAGGGAAGAGACCCAGTACTTC
J gene: TRBJ1-5; D gene: NA; V gene: TRBV20-1; clone size: NA; CDR3 protein: CSARVGASNQPQHF; CDR3 DNA: TGCAGTGCTAGAGTGGGGGCGAGCAATCAGCCCCAGCATTTT
J gene: TRBJ2-1; D gene: NA; V gene: TRBV5-1; clone size: many; CDR3 protein: CASSSGAGVNEQFF; CDR3 DNA: TGCGCCAGCAGCTCTGGGGCAGGGGTCAATGAGCAGTTCTTC
J gene: TRBJ2-1; D gene: NA; V gene: TRBV7-3; clone size: many; CDR3 protein: CASSSVPNLGGEQFF; CDR3 DNA: TGTGCCAGCAGCTCCGTCCCGAATCTTGGAGGTGAGCAGTTCTTC
J gene: TRBJ2-7; D gene: TRBD2; V gene: TRBV10-2; clone size: many; CDR3 protein: CASSKGLAGGLYEQYF; CDR3 DNA: TGCGCCAGCAGTAAAGGGTTAGCGGGAGGTCTCTACGAGCAGTACTTC
J gene: TRBJ2-6; D gene: NA; V gene: TRBV2; clone size: many; CDR3 protein: CASREGASILTF; CDR3 DNA: TGTGCCAGCAGGGAGGGGGCCTCCATCCTGACTTTC
J gene: TRBJ2-7; D gene: TRBD2; V gene: TRBV20-1; clone size: many; CDR3 protein: CSASRLADSYEQYF; CDR3 DNA: TGCAGTGCTAGCCGGCTAGCGGACTCCTACGAGCAGTACTTC
J gene: TRBJ2-3; D gene: NA; V gene: TRBV12-3/TRBV12-4; clone size: many; CDR3 protein: CASRRGDTQYF; CDR3 DNA: TGTGCCAGCAGAAGGGGAGATACGCAGTATTTT
J gene: TRBJ2-3; D gene: NA; V gene: TRBV27; clone size: many; CDR3 protein: CASSFGWEDTQYF; CDR3 DNA: TGTGCCAGCAGTTTCGGGTGGGAAGATACGCAGTATTTT
J gene: TRBJ1-5; D gene: TRBD1; V gene: TRBV4-1; clone size: many; CDR3 protein: CASSQTGAVNQPQHF; CDR3 DNA: TGCGCCAGCAGTCAGACAGGGGCGGTCAATCAGCCCCAGCATTTT
J gene: TRBJ1-1; D gene: TRBD1; V gene: TRBV7-9; clone size: many; CDR3 protein: CASSRTGGRTTEAFF; CDR3 DNA: TGTGCCAGCAGCCGGACAGGGGGGCGGACCACTGAAGCTTTCTTT
J gene: TRBJ1-1; D gene: NA; V gene: TRBV5-1; clone size: many; CDR3 protein: CASSRIGGTEAFF; CDR3 DNA: TGCGCCAGCAGCCGCATCGGGGGAACTGAAGCTTTCTTT
J gene: TRBJ1-1; D gene: TRBD1; V gene: TRBV20-1; clone size: once; CDR3 protein: CSARGGTGGNTEAFF; CDR3 DNA: TGCAGTGCTAGGGGTGGGACAGGGGGGAACACTGAAGCTTTCTTT
J gene: TRBJ2-7; D gene: NA; V gene: TRBV7-9; clone size: many; CDR3 protein: CASSLARGSGSTHEQYF; CDR3 DNA: TGTGCCAGCAGCTTGGCTAGGGGGAGTGGGAGTACCCACGAGCAGTACTTC
J gene: TRBJ1-1; D gene: NA; V gene: TRBV7-8; clone size: NA; CDR3 protein: CASSSLRGATEAFF; CDR3 DNA: TGTGCCAGCAGTTCACTACGGGGGGCGACTGAAGCTTTCTTT
J gene: TRBJ2-1; D gene: NA; V gene: TRBV20-1; clone size: many; CDR3 protein: CSALYNEQFF; CDR3 DNA: TGCAGTGCCCTTTACAATGAGCAGTTCTTC
J gene: TRBJ1-5; D gene: NA; V gene: TRBV30; clone size: many; CDR3 protein: CAWSVIGADQPQHF; CDR3 DNA: TGTGCCTGGAGTGTAATCGGGGCTGATCAGCCCCAGCATTTT
J gene: TRBJ2-3; D gene: NA; V gene: TRBV5-1; clone size: many; CDR3 protein: CASSLEPTPSTDTQYF; CDR3 DNA: TGCGCCAGCAGCTTGGAACCCACCCCTAGCACAGATACGCAGTATTTT
J gene: TRBJ1-1; D gene: NA; V gene: TRBV7-2; clone size: many; CDR3 protein: CASSLVPGNTEAFF; CDR3 DNA: TGTGCCAGCAGCTTAGTGCCAGGGAACACTGAAGCTTTCTTT
J gene: TRBJ2-3; D gene: NA; V gene: TRBV28; clone size: many; CDR3 protein: CATTVAGYNTDTQYF; CDR3 DNA: TGTGCCACGACAGTTGCGGGGTACAACACAGATACGCAGTATTTT